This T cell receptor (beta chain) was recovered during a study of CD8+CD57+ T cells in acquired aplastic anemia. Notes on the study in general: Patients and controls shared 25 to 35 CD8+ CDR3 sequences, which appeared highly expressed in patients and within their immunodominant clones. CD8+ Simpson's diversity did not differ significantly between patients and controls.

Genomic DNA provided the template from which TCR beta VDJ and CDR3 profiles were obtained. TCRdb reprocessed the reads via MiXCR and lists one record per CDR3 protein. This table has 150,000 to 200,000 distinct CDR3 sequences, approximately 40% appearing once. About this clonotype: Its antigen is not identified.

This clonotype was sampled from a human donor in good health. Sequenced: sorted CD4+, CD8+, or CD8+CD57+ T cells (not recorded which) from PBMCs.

The chain's CDR3 is CASSLIADYEQYF. CDR3 coding DNA: TGTGCCAGCAGCTTAATCGCGGACTACGAGCAGTACTTC. The chain uses TRBV7-6 and TRBJ2-7; D gene unclear. In germline, CDR1 is SGHVS, CDR2 FNYEAQ. Deletions cut 2 bases from V and 3 bases from J, with 8 bases between. The CDR3 has 13 amino acids.